This T cell receptor beta chain came from a study of blood T cell repertoires in COVID-19. Sequencing was performed with immunoSEQ multiplex PCR; in TCRdb, only in-frame clones are kept and a portion is missing. This sample has nearly 300,000 clones, with 89% found just once. The clonotype was recovered from a woman in her fifties or sixties who had been exposed to COVID-19. The sequenced sample consisted of PBMCs or T cells enriched from blood (not recorded which).

CDR3 sequence (DNA): TGTGCCAGCAGCCGGAGCGGGGGGTCCTCCTACGAGCAGTACTTC. Residues: CASSRSGGSSYEQYF. The chain combines TRBV7-2 with TRBJ2-7; 9 bases fit TRBD2. The CDR3 sequence is 15 residues long. Germline lookup yields CDR1 SGHTA and CDR2 FQGNSA. V shed 5 bases and J 0 bases; nucleotides not matched to a gene: 5.